This T cell receptor beta chain was captured in a study of OX40 agonist ivuxolimab in advanced cancers. Overall study context: Patients were dosed with the agonistic anti-OX40 (CD134) antibody ivuxolimab. Patients got intravenous ivuxolimab at 0.01 to 10 mg/kg every 2 weeks. Study-wide results and caveats: Nonresponders, in some cases, also had low normalized T-cell clonal expansion.

The protocol was immunoSEQ multiplex PCR, while the TCRdb copy is restricted to in-frame clones and leaves out a portion. The table includes about 27,000 clones, around 80% detected once. CDR1 is SGHRS and CDR2 is YFSETQ in the germline V gene. CDR3 size: 15 residues. V lost 0 bases and J 4 bases, leaving 13 bases between the germline ends. Concerning this clone itself: Its antigen is unidentified.

Sequenced material: CD4+ or CD8+ T cells sorted from blood, taken in a trial of the OX40 agonist ivuxolimab. The sequence was obtained from an adult with an advanced solid tumor such as melanoma, head and neck, liver or kidney cancer. The chain employs TRBV5-1 and TRBJ2-5; D is possibly TRBD1 or TRBD2 (6 bases each). The CDR3 DNA follows: TGCGCCAGCAGCTTGGCCGGGAGAGGGGGAGAGACCCAGTACTTC. It specifies CASSLAGRGGETQYF.